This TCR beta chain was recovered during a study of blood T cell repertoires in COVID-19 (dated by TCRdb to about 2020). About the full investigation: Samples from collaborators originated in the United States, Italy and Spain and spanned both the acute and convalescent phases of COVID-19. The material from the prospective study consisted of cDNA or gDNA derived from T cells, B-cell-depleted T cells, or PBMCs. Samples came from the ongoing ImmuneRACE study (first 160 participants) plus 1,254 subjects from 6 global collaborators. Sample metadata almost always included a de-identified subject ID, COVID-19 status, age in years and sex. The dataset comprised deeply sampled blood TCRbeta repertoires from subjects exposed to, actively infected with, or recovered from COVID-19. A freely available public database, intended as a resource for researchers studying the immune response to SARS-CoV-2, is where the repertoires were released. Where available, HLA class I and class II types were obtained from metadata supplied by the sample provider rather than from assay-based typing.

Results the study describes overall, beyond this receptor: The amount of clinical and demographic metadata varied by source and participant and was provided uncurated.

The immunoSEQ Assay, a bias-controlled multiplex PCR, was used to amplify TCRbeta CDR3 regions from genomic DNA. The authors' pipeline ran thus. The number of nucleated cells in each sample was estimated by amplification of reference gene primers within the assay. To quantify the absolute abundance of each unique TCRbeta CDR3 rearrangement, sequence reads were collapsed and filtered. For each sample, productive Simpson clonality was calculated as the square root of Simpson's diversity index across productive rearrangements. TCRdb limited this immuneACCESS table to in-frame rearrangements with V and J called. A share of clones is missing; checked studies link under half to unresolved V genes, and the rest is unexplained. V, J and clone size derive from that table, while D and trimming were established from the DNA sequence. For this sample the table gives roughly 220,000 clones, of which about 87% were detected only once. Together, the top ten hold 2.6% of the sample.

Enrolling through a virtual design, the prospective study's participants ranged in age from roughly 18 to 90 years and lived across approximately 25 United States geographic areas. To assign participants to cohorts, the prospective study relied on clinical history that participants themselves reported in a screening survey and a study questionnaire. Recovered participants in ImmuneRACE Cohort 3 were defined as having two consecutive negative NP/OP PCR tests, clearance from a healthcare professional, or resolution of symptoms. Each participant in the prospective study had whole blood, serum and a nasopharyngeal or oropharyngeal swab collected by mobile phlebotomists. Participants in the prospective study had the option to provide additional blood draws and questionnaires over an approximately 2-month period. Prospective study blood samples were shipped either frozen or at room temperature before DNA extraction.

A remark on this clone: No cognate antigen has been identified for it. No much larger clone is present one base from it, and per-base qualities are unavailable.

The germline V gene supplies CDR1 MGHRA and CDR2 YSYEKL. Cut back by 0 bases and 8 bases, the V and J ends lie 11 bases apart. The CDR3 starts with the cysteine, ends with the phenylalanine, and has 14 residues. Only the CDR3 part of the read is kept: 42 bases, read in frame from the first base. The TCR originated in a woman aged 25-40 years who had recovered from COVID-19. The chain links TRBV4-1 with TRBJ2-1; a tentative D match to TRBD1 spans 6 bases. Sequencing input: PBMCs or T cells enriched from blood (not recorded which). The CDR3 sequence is CASSQEVGADEQFF. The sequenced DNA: TGCGCCAGCAGCCAAGAGGTGGGGGCAGATGAGCAGTTCTTC.